This T cell receptor beta chain was identified in a study of cytomegalovirus exposure and HLA in healthy donors. A few counts support this clone. Its antigen is not known. Overall study results and limits: Later work found that TCR association rates differed between HLA loci; DRB1 had the most and HLA-C the fewest. The availability of immune exposure information extended only to CMV serostatus.

This PCR relied on a set of 60 Vbeta primers and 13 Jbeta primers. Sequencing was performed with immunoSEQ multiplex PCR; in TCRdb, only in-frame clones are kept and a portion is missing. The data show 90,000 to 120,000 clones, about three quarters seen once. Germline V gene sequence: CDR1 SGHTA, CDR2 FQGNSA. The J segment lost 2 bases and the V segment lost 2 bases, leaving 2 bases of the junction unmatched. The CDR3 contains 14 residues. When sampled, the donors appeared nominally healthy, though they likely had unrecorded immune exposures. The sequenced material came from PBMCs. The origin of this receptor is a male donor in good health and CMV-seropositive. This rearrangement joins TRBV7-2 to TRBJ1-2; TRBD1 agrees at 7 bases. CDR3 sequence: CASSLWTGNYGYTF. In DNA, the CDR3 is TGTGCCAGCAGCTTATGGACAGGCAACTATGGCTACACCTTC.